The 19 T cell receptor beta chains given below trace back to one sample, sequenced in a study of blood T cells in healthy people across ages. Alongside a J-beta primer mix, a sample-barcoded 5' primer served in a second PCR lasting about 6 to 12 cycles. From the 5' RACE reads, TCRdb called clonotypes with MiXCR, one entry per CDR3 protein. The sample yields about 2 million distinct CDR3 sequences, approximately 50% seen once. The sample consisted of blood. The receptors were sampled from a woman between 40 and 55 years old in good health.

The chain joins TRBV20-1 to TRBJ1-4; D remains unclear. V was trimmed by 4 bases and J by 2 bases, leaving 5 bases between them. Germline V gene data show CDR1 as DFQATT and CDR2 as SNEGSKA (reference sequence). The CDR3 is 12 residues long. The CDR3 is CSATRTNEKLFF. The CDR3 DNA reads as TGCAGTGCTACTAGGACTAATGAAAAACTGTTTTTT.

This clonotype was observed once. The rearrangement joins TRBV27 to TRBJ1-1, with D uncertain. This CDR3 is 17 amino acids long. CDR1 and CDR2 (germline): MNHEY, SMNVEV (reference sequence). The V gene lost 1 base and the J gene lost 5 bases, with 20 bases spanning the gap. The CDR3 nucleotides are TGTGCCAGCAGTTTATATGGGGTTGGGAGGCCGGGGACTGAAGCTTTCTTT. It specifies CASSLYGVGRPGTEAFF.

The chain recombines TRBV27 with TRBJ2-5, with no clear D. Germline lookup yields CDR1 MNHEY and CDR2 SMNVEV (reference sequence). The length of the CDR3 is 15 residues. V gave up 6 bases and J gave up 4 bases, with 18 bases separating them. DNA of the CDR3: TGTGCCAGCAGCCCAACTAACGCTTGGACAGAGACCCAGTACTTC. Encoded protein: CASSPTNAWTETQYF.

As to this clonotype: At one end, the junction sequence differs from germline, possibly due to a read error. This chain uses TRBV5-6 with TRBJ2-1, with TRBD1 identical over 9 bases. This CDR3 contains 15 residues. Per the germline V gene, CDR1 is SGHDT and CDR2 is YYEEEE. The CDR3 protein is CASSWGTGINNGQFF. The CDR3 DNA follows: TGTGCCAGCAGCTGGGGGACAGGGATCAACAATGGGCAGTTCTTC. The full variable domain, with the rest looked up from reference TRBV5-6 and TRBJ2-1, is DAGVTQSPTHLIKTRGQQVTLRCSPKSGHDTVSWYQQALGQGPQFIFQYYEEEERQRGNFPDRFSGHQFPNYSSELNVNALLLGDSALYLCASSWGTGINNGQFFGPGTRLTVL.

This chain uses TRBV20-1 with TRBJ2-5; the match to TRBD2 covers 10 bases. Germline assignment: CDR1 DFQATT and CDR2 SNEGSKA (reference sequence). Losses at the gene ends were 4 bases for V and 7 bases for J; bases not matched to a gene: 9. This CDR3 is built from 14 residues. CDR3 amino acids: CSAMGLARTTTQYF. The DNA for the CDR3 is TGCAGTGCTATGGGACTAGCGCGGACAACGACCCAGTACTTC.

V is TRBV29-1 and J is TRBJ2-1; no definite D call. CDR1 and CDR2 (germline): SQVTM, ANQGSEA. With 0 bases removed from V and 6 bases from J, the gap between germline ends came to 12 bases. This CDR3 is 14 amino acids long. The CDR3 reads CSVEDAEGFNEQFF. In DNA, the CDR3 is TGCAGCGTTGAAGATGCGGAAGGGTTCAATGAGCAGTTCTTC.

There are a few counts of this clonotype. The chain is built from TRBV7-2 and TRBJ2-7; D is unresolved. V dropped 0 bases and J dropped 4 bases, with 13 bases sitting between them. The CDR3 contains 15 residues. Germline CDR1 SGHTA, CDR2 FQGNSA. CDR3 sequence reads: CASSLASARAYEQYF. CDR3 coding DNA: TGTGCCAGCAGCTTAGCAAGTGCGAGAGCTTACGAGCAGTACTTC.

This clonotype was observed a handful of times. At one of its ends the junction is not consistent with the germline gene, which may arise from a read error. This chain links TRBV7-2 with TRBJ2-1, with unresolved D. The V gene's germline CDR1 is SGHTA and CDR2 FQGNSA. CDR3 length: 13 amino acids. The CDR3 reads CASSPSGYYEQFF. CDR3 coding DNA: TGTGCCAGCAGCCCTAGTGGCTACTATGAGCAGTTCTTC.

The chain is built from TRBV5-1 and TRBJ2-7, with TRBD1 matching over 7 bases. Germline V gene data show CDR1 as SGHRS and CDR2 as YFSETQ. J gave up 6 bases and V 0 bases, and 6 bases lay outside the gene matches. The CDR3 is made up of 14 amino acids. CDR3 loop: CASSLAVGDSEQYF. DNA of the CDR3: TGCGCCAGCAGCTTGGCAGTAGGGGACAGCGAGCAGTACTTC.

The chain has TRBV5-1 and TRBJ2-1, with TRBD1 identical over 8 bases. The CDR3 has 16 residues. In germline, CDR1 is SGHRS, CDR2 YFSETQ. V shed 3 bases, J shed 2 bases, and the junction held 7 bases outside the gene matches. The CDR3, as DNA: TGCGCCAGCAGCTCCCGACAGGGGAGCACCTACAATGAGCAGTTCTTC. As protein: CASSSRQGSTYNEQFF. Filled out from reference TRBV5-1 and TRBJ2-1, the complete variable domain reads KAGVTQTPRYLIKTRGQQVTLSCSPISGHRSVSWYQQTPGQGLQFLFEYFSETQRNKGNFPGRFSGRQFSNSRSEMNVSTLELGDSALYLCASSSRQGSTYNEQFFGPGTRLTVL.

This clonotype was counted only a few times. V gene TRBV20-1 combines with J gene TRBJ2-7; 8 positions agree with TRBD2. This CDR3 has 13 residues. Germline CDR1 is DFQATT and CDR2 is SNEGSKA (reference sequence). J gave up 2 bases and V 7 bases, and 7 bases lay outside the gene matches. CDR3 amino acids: CSGGLAGTYEQYF. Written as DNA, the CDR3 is TGCAGTGGGGGGTTAGCGGGAACCTACGAGCAGTACTTC.

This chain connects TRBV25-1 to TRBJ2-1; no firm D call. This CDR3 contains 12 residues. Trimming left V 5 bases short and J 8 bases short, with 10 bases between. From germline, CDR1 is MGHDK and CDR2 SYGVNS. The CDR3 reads CASSQIGYEQFF. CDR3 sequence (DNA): TGTGCCAGCAGTCAAATCGGGTATGAGCAGTTCTTC.

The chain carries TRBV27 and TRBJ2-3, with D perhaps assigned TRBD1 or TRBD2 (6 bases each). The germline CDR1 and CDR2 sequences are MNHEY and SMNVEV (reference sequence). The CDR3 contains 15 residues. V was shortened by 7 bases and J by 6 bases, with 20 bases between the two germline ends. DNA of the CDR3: TGTGCCAGCAATGGGGGGCAGATGGTTGAGGATACGCAGTATTTT. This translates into CASNGGQMVEDTQYF.

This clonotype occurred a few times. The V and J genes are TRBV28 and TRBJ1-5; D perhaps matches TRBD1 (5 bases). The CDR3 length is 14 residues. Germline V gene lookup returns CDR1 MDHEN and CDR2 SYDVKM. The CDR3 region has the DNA TGTGCTAGCGGGGTGGGGGACGAGAATCAGCCCCAGCATTTT. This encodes CASGVGDENQPQHF.

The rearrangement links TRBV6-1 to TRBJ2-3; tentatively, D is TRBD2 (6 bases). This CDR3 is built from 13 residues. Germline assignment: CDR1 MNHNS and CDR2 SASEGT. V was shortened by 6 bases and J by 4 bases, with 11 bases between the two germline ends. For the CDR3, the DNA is TGTGCCAGCAGGGACTATTATGCAGATACGCAGTATTTT. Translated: CASRDYYADTQYF.

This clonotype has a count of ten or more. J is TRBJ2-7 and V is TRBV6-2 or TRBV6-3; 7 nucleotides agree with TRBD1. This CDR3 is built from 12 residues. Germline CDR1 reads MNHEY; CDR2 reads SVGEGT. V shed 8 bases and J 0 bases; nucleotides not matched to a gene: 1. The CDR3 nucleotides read TGTGCCAGCGGGGACAGCTCCTACGAGCAGTACTTC. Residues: CASGDSSYEQYF.

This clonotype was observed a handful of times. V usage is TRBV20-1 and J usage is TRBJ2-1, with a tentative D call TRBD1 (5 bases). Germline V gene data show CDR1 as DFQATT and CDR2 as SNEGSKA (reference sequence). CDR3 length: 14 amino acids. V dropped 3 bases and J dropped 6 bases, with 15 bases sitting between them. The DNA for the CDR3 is TGCAGTGCTAGCGCCATGGGCAGGGTCAATGAGCAGTTCTTC. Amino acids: CSASAMGRVNEQFF.

The CDR3 region is CSVRIPTGQYNYGYTF. The CDR3 region has the DNA TGCAGCGTCCGAATTCCAACAGGCCAGTATAACTATGGCTACACCTTC. The V and J genes are TRBV29-1 and TRBJ1-2, with D tentatively TRBD1 (5 bases). This CDR3 region has 16 residues. With 6 bases removed from V and 1 base from J, the gap between germline ends came to 21 bases. Germline-derived CDR1 and CDR2 are SQVTM and ANQGSEA.

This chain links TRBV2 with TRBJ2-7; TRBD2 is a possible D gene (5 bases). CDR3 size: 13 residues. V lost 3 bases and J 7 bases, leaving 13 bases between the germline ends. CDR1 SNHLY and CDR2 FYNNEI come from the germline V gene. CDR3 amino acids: CASSDRTYNEQYF. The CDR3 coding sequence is TGTGCCAGCAGTGATCGGACTTACAATGAGCAGTACTTC.